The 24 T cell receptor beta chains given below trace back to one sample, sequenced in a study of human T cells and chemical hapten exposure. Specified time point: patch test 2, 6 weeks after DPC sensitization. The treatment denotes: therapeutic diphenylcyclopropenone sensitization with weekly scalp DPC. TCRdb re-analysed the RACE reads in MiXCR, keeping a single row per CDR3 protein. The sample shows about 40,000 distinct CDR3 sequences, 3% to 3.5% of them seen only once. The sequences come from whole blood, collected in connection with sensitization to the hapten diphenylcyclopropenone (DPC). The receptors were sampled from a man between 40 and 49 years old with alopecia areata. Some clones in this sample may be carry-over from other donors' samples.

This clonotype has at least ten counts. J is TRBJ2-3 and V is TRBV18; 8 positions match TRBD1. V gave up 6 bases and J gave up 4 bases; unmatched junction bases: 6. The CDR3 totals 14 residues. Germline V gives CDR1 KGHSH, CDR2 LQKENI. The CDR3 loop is CASSDRGEADTQYF. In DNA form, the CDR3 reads TGTGCCAGCTCCGACAGGGGAGAGGCAGATACGCAGTATTTT.

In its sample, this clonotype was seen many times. The CDR3 sequence is CSGLNTEAFF. Here the CDR3 DNA reads TGCAGCGGTTTGAACACTGAAGCTTTCTTT. The rearrangement links TRBV29-1 to TRBJ1-1; D is unclear. Trimming pared 7 bases from V and 0 bases from J, leaving 3 bases between. This CDR3 has 10 residues. Germline loops: CDR1 SQVTM, CDR2 ANQGSEA.

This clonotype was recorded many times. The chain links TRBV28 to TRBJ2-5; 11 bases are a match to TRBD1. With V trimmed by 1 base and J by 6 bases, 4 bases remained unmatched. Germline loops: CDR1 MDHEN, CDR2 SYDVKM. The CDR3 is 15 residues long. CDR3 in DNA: TGTGCCAGCAGTTTATCAGGGACAGGGGGGCAGACCCAGTACTTC. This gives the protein CASSLSGTGGQTQYF.

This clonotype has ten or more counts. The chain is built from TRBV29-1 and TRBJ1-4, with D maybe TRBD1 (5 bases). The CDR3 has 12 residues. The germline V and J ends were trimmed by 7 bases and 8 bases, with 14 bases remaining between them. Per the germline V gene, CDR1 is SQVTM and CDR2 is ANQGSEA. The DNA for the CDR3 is TGCAGCGCCGCCCGGCAGGGAGAAAAACTGTTTTTT. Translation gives CSAARQGEKLFF.

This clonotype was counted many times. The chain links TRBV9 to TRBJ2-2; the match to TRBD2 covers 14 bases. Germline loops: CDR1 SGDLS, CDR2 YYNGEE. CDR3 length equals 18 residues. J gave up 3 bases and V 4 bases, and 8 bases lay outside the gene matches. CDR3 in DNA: TGTGCCAGCAGCTCGAGACTAGCGGGAGGGCCGGACACCGGGGAGCTGTTTTTT. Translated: CASSSRLAGGPDTGELFF.

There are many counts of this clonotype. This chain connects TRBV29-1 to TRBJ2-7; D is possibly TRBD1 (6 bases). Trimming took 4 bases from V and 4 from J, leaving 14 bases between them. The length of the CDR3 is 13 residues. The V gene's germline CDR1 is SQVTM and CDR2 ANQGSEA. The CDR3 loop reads CSVGMGAQYEQYF. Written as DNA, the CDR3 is TGCAGCGTTGGTATGGGGGCCCAATACGAGCAGTACTTC.

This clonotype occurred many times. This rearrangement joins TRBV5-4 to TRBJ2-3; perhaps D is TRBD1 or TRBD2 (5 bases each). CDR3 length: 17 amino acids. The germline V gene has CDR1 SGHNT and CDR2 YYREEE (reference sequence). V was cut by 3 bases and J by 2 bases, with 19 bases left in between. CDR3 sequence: CASSSGQKDRYTDTQYF. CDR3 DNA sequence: TGTGCCAGCAGCTCGGGGCAGAAGGACCGTTACACAGATACGCAGTATTTT. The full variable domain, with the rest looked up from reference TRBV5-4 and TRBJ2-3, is ETGVTQSPTHLIKTRGQQVTLRCSSQSGHNTVSWYQQALGQGPQFIFQYYREEENGRGNFPPRFSGLQFPNYSSELNVNALELDDSALYLCASSSGQKDRYTDTQYFGPGTRLTVL.

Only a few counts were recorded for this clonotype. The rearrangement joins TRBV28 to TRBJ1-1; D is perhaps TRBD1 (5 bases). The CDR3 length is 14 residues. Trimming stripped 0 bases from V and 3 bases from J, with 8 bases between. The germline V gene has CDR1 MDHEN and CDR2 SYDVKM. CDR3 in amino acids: CASSLWGQDTEAFF. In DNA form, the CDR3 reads TGTGCCAGCAGTTTATGGGGGCAGGACACTGAAGCTTTCTTT.

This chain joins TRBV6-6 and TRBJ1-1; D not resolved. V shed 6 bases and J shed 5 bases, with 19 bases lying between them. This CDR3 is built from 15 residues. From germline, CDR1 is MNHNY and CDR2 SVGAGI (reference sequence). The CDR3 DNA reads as TGTGCCAGCAGCCGTGTGAACGCGGGTAGGACTGAAGCTTTCTTT. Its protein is CASSRVNAGRTEAFF.

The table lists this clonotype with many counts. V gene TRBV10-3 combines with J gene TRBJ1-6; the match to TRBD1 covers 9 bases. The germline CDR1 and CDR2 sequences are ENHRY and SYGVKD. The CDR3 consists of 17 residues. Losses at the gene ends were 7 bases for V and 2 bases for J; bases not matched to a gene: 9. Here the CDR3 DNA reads TGTGCCATCAACCCCCGGGACAGGGAGGCCTATAATTCACCCCTCCACTTT. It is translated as CAINPRDREAYNSPLHF.

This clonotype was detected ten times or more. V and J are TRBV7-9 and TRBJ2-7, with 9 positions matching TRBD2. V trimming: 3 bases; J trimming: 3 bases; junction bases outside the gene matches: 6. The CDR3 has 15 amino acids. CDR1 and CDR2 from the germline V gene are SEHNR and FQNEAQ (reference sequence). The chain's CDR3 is CASSLSELAGYEQYF. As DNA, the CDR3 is TGTGCCAGCAGCTTGTCGGAACTAGCGGGCTACGAGCAGTACTTC. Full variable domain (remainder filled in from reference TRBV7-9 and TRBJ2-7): DTGVSQNPRHKITKRGQNVTFRCDPISEHNRLYWYRQTLGQGPEFLTYFQNEAQLEKSRLLSDRFSAERPKGSFSTLEIQRTEQGDSAMYLCASSLSELAGYEQYFGPGTRLTVT.

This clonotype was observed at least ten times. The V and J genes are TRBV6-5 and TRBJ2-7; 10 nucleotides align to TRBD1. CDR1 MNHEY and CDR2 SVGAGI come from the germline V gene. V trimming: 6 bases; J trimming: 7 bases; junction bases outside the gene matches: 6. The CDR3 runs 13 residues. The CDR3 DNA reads TGTGCCAGCAGCAGGACAGGGGGAAGAGAGCAGTACTTC. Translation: CASSRTGGREQYF.

The CDR3 reads CASSRDLSGANVLTF. CDR3 coding DNA: TGCGCCAGCAGCCGTGACCTCTCTGGGGCCAACGTCCTGACTTTC. The chain links TRBV5-1 to TRBJ2-6; D remains ambiguous. Trimming shortened V by 4 bases and J by 0 bases, and 8 bases separated the two germline ends. This CDR3 region has 15 residues. Germline V lookup: CDR1 SGHRS, CDR2 YFSETQ.

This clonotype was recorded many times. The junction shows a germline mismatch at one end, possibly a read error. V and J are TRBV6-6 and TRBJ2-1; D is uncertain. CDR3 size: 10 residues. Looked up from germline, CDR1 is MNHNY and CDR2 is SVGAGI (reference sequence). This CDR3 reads CASSYTEQFF. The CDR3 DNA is TGTGCCAGCAGTTACACTGAGCAGTTCTTC.

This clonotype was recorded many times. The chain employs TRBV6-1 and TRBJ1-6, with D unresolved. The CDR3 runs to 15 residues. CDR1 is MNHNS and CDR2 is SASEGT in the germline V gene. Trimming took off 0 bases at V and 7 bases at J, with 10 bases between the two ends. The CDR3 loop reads CASSEATRSNSPLHF. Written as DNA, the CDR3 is TGTGCCAGCAGTGAAGCCACCCGATCAAATTCACCCCTCCACTTT.

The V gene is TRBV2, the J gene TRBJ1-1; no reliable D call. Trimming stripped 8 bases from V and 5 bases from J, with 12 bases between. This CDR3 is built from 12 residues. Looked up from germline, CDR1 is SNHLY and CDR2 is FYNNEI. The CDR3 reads CASGSGGTEAFF. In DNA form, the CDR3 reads TGTGCCAGCGGGTCGGGCGGGACTGAAGCTTTCTTT.

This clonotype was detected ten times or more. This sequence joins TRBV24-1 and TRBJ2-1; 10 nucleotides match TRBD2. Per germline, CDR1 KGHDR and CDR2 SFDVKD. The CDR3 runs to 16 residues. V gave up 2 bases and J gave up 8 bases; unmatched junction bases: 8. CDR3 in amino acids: CATSDSLAGFFDEQFF. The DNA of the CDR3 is TGTGCCACCAGTGATTCACTAGCGGGATTCTTCGATGAGCAGTTCTTC.

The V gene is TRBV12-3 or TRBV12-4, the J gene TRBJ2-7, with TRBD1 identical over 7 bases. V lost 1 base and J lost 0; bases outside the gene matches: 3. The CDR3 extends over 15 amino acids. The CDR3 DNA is TGTGCCAGCAGTTTAGGGCCAGGGGGCTCCTACGAGCAGTACTTC. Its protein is CASSLGPGGSYEQYF.

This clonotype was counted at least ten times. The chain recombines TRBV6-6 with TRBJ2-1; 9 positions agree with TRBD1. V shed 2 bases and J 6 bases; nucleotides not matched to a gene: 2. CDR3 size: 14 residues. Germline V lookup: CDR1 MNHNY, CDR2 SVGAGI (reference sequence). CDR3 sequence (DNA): TGTGCCAGCAGTTACCAGACAGGGGGCAATGAGCAGTTCTTC. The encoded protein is CASSYQTGGNEQFF.

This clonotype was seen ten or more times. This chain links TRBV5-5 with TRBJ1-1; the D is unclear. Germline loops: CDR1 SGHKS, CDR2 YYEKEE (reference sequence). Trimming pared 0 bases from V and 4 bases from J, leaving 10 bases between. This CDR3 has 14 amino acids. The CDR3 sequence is CASSLDVAGTEAFF. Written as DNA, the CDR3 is TGTGCCAGCAGCTTGGATGTCGCTGGCACTGAAGCTTTCTTT.

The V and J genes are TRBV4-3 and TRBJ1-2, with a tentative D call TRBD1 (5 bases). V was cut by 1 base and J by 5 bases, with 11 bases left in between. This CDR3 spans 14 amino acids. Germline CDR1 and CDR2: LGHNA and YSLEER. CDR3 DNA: TGCGCCAGCAGCCAAGGCCGACGGACATATGGCTACACCTTC. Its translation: CASSQGRRTYGYTF.

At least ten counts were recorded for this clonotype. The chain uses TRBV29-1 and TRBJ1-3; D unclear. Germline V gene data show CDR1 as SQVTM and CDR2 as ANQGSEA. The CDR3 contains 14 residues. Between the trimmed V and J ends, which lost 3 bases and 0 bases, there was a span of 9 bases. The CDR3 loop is CSVEGGLSGNTIYF. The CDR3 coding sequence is TGCAGCGTTGAGGGAGGGCTCTCTGGAAACACCATATATTTT.

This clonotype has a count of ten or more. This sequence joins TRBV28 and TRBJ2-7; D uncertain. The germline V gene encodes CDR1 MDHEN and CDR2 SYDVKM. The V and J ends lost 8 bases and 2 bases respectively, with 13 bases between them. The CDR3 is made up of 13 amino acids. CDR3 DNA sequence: TGTGCCAGCGGAGCGAGCGCCGCCTACGAGCAGTACTTC. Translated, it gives CASGASAAYEQYF.

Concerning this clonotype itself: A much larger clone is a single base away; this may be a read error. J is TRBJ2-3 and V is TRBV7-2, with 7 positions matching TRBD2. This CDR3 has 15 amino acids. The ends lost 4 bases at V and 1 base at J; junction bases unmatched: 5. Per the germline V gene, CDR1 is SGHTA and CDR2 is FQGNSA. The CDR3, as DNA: TGTGCCAGCAGCTCGTCTAGCGGAGGCACAGATACGCAGTATTTT. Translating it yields CASSSSSGGTDTQYF.